The T cell receptor beta chain described here comes from a study of Ad26.COV2.S vaccination and SARS-CoV-2 variants. At the level of the study: Among those in the COV1001 Ad26.COV2.S trial arm was the donor. Participants got Ad26.COV2.S intramuscularly, once or twice 56 days apart. Study-wide points: With respect to non-spike TCR breadth, vaccine and placebo recipients were similar.

Trimming removed 4 bases from V and 0 bases from J; junction bases left unmatched: 5. The CDR3 is made up of 16 amino acids. CDR1 SGHRS and CDR2 YFSETQ come from the germline V gene. As to treatment: approximately 18 received Ad26.COV2.S at low or high dose, single or two shots; several received placebo; per-sample allocation not given. Day 63 after the first vaccine or placebo injection was the time point for sampling. An adult of 18-55 years in Boston served as donor. The protocol was immunoSEQ multiplex PCR, while the TCRdb copy is restricted to in-frame clones and leaves out a portion. This sample yields around 300,000 clones, of which about 90% are seen a single time; 4.5% to 7% belongs to the top ten. A note on this clone: The antigen remains unidentified. Additional DNA sequences in this sample encode the identical CDR3.

The TCR comes from a person aged 18-65 years who received the Ad26.COV2.S COVID-19 vaccine or a placebo. The gene calls are TRBV5-1 and TRBJ2-1, with 9 bases identical to TRBD2. The sample in question was peripheral blood, obtained in a trial of Ad26.COV2.S vaccine versus placebo. The CDR3 DNA is TGCGCCAGCAGCCTGGGACTAGCCGACTCCTACAATGAGCAGTTCTTC. It encodes CASSLGLADSYNEQFF.